Listed below are T cell receptor beta chains from one sample, sequenced in a study of T cell responses to AZD1222 COVID-19 vaccine. Libraries were prepared by immunoSEQ multiplex PCR; TCRdb keeps only in-frame clonotypes and omits some of them. Counted here are 100,000 to 150,000 clones, more than 65% occurring once; the ten biggest clones make up 25% to 35%. The material was peripheral blood, obtained 28 days after the second AZD1222 dose. These receptors were collected from an adult who received the AZD1222 COVID-19 vaccine. CDR3s leave out the opening cysteine and the closing phenylalanine or tryptophan. The order of the fields is CDR3 protein, V gene, D gene, J gene. The D gene is left open where the match is weak.

cdr3_aa: ASSVGVEISGNTIY; v_call: TRBV9; d_call: NA; j_call: TRBJ1-3
cdr3_aa: ASSLIPSRTDTQY; v_call: TRBV27; d_call: NA; j_call: TRBJ2-3
cdr3_aa: ASSPVQGSYEQY; v_call: TRBV5-4; d_call: NA; j_call: TRBJ2-7
cdr3_aa: ASNTGKSPEAF; v_call: TRBV6-5; d_call: NA; j_call: TRBJ1-1
cdr3_aa: ASSELTGAREAF; v_call: TRBV6-1; d_call: TRBD1; j_call: TRBJ1-1
cdr3_aa: ASSPRDGYT; v_call: TRBV6-5; d_call: NA; j_call: TRBJ1-2
cdr3_aa: ASSIDLNNEQF; v_call: TRBV19; d_call: NA; j_call: TRBJ2-1
cdr3_aa: ASDQGNYNEQF; v_call: TRBV6-5; d_call: NA; j_call: TRBJ2-1
cdr3_aa: ASSPGGRAKNTEAF; v_call: TRBV19; d_call: NA; j_call: TRBJ1-1
cdr3_aa: ASSPHPEGVEAF; v_call: TRBV18; d_call: NA; j_call: TRBJ1-1
cdr3_aa: ASSPPGQGRDEQF; v_call: TRBV18; d_call: TRBD1; j_call: TRBJ2-1
cdr3_aa: ASSYSSSQAYGYT; v_call: TRBV6-6; d_call: NA; j_call: TRBJ1-2
cdr3_aa: ASSPQPAASTYGYT; v_call: TRBV5-1; d_call: NA; j_call: TRBJ1-2
cdr3_aa: ASSQSRGSQAGYT; v_call: TRBV23-1; d_call: NA; j_call: TRBJ1-2
cdr3_aa: ASSGGVFSTDTQY; v_call: TRBV11-3; d_call: TRBD2; j_call: TRBJ2-3
cdr3_aa: ASSDTGYGYT; v_call: TRBV6-4; d_call: NA; j_call: TRBJ1-2
cdr3_aa: ASTVRKTGELF; v_call: TRBV2; d_call: NA; j_call: TRBJ2-2
cdr3_aa: ASRYTGTEAF; v_call: TRBV28; d_call: NA; j_call: TRBJ1-1
cdr3_aa: ASSFVKYNSPLH; v_call: TRBV28; d_call: NA; j_call: TRBJ1-6
cdr3_aa: ASSWKGSGQSYEQY; v_call: TRBV27; d_call: NA; j_call: TRBJ2-7
cdr3_aa: ASSLDGYNQPQH; v_call: TRBV5-1; d_call: NA; j_call: TRBJ1-5
cdr3_aa: ASRLDPADSPLH; v_call: TRBV10-1; d_call: NA; j_call: TRBJ1-6
cdr3_aa: ASSTRDSEETQY; v_call: TRBV13; d_call: TRBD1; j_call: TRBJ2-5
cdr3_aa: ASSFAGSFGQY; v_call: TRBV11-2; d_call: NA; j_call: TRBJ2-7
cdr3_aa: ATSDSQGGKEKLF; v_call: TRBV24-1; d_call: NA; j_call: TRBJ1-4
cdr3_aa: ASNRDRGTYEQY; v_call: TRBV5-1; d_call: TRBD1; j_call: TRBJ2-7
cdr3_aa: ATSTGKYSNQPQH; v_call: TRBV6-5; d_call: NA; j_call: TRBJ1-5
cdr3_aa: ASSRERLSSYNSPLH; v_call: TRBV27; d_call: NA; j_call: TRBJ1-6
cdr3_aa: ASSQDKGLGYT; v_call: TRBV4-1; d_call: NA; j_call: TRBJ1-2
cdr3_aa: ASSLTSVYEQY; v_call: TRBV28; d_call: TRBD2; j_call: TRBJ2-7
cdr3_aa: ASSKGQGYGNTIY; v_call: TRBV7-8; d_call: TRBD1; j_call: TRBJ1-3
cdr3_aa: ASSSIVIAGDGPTDTQY; v_call: TRBV6-2/TRBV6-3; d_call: TRBD2; j_call: TRBJ2-3
cdr3_aa: SGGGGTGSTEAF; v_call: TRBV29-1; d_call: TRBD1; j_call: TRBJ1-1
cdr3_aa: ASSEGVGAGTEAF; v_call: TRBV2; d_call: NA; j_call: TRBJ1-1
cdr3_aa: ASTILQGEPIEAF; v_call: TRBV28; d_call: TRBD1; j_call: TRBJ1-1
cdr3_aa: ASSPGQYNSPLH; v_call: TRBV2; d_call: NA; j_call: TRBJ1-6
cdr3_aa: ASSKGGNYNEQF; v_call: TRBV28; d_call: NA; j_call: TRBJ2-1
cdr3_aa: AEGTAYNEQF; v_call: TRBV28; d_call: NA; j_call: TRBJ2-1
cdr3_aa: ASSHPSGGPTDTQY; v_call: TRBV11-1; d_call: TRBD2; j_call: TRBJ2-3
cdr3_aa: ASSPTGGLVAF; v_call: TRBV4-3; d_call: NA; j_call: TRBJ1-1
cdr3_aa: ASSVGGGRTYEQY; v_call: TRBV9; d_call: NA; j_call: TRBJ2-7
cdr3_aa: ATSRDSETQY; v_call: TRBV15; d_call: NA; j_call: TRBJ2-5
cdr3_aa: SAREVYEQY; v_call: TRBV20-1; d_call: NA; j_call: TRBJ2-7
cdr3_aa: ASSPDGGAGAF; v_call: TRBV3-1/TRBV3-2; d_call: NA; j_call: TRBJ1-1
cdr3_aa: ASSLGRPPGYYGYT; v_call: TRBV11-2; d_call: NA; j_call: TRBJ1-2
cdr3_aa: ASSLLAVSSYEQY; v_call: TRBV7-2; d_call: NA; j_call: TRBJ2-7
cdr3_aa: ASSLAAGLRNEQF; v_call: TRBV5-1; d_call: TRBD2; j_call: TRBJ2-1
cdr3_aa: ASSDRDSSSPLH; v_call: TRBV18; d_call: TRBD1; j_call: TRBJ1-6
cdr3_aa: ASSQLGQGRWSGNTIY; v_call: TRBV14; d_call: TRBD1; j_call: TRBJ1-3
cdr3_aa: ASSRTGDRGYT; v_call: TRBV11-2; d_call: TRBD1; j_call: TRBJ1-2
cdr3_aa: AISEVDGIGTEAF; v_call: TRBV10-3; d_call: NA; j_call: TRBJ1-1
cdr3_aa: ASSGAGGYNEQF; v_call: TRBV6-1; d_call: TRBD2; j_call: TRBJ2-1
cdr3_aa: ASRRGGQGTGANVLT; v_call: TRBV2; d_call: TRBD1; j_call: TRBJ2-6
cdr3_aa: ASSHDPWSPLH; v_call: TRBV7-3; d_call: NA; j_call: TRBJ1-6
cdr3_aa: ASSPAQDRPGNTIY; v_call: TRBV13; d_call: NA; j_call: TRBJ1-3